The 11 T cell receptor beta chains below come from one sample, sequenced in a study of blood T cells in healthy people across ages (dated by TCRdb to between 2014 and 2017). Library preparation used 5' RACE. Sequencing used an Illumina HiSeq 2500. A second PCR of about 6 to 11 cycles was run with a J-beta primer mix and a sample-barcoded 5' primer. Through fastp at Q25 and MiXCR, TCRdb rebuilt clones from the public reads, retaining in-frame beta chains. Under each unique CDR3 protein, matching rows form one entry showing the most common genes and DNA. The sample table shows just over 1 million distinct CDR3 sequences, and more than 35% are seen once. The ten largest clones represent about 19% of the sample. The material sequenced was blood. These receptors all stem from a woman aged 55-69 years in good health.

The chain couples TRBV7-8 to TRBJ2-1; 7 bases align to TRBD2. V lost 1 base to trimming and J lost 10 bases; unmatched junction nucleotides: 10. CDR3 size: 15 residues. Germline CDR1 reads SGHVS; CDR2 reads FQNEAQ. CDR3 sequence (DNA): TGTGCCAGCAGCTTAGTGCCGGGAGGCCTTCGGGAGCAGTTCTTC. It is translated as CASSLVPGGLREQFF.

This clonotype was counted many times. This chain joins TRBV12-3 or TRBV12-4 and TRBJ2-5, with unresolved D. The CDR3 is made up of 13 amino acids. The V and J ends lost 3 bases and 5 bases respectively, with 10 bases between them. CDR3 nucleotide sequence: TGTGCCAGCAGTTTCGCAGGTCGGGAGACCCAGTACTTC. Amino acid sequence: CASSFAGRETQYF.

This clonotype was seen a few times. The chain links TRBV20-1 to TRBJ2-7; 7 bases agree with TRBD1. This CDR3 contains 15 residues. Germline V gene lookup returns CDR1 DFQATT and CDR2 SNEGSKA (reference sequence). V shed 2 bases, J shed 2 bases, and the junction held 9 bases outside the gene matches. CDR3 sequence: CSARPRGSNTYEQYF. CDR3 in DNA: TGCAGTGCTAGACCCAGGGGGTCCAATACCTACGAGCAGTACTTC.

This sequence joins TRBV20-1 and TRBJ1-1; a possible D gene is TRBD1 (5 bases). The CDR3 sequence is 15 residues long. The germline CDR1 and CDR2 sequences are DFQATT and SNEGSKA (reference sequence). Trimming pared 3 bases from V and 0 bases from J, leaving 14 bases between. The DNA for the CDR3 is TGCAGTGCTAGCCCGGGGGTAGCCATGAACACTGAAGCTTTCTTT. Amino acid sequence: CSASPGVAMNTEAFF.

This chain joins TRBV20-1 and TRBJ2-1; 8 bases align to TRBD2. Trimming cost V 4 bases and J 6 bases; bases outside gene matches: 11. CDR3 length: 15 residues. CDR1 is DFQATT and CDR2 is SNEGSKA in the germline V gene (reference sequence). The CDR3 loop is CSATDTSGISNEQFF. In nucleotides, the CDR3 is TGCAGTGCTACTGATACTAGCGGCATTAGCAATGAGCAGTTCTTC.

Notes on this clonotype: The junction departs from the called germline gene at one end, perhaps through a read error. The chain combines TRBV5-1 with TRBJ2-7; 7 bases line up with TRBD1. Germline V gene lookup returns CDR1 SGHRS and CDR2 YFSETQ. The CDR3 is 14 amino acids. In DNA, the CDR3 is TGCGCCAGCAGCTTATGGGACAGCTCCTACGAGCAGCACTTC. It is translated as CASSLWDSSYEQHF.

This chain links TRBV29-1 with TRBJ2-2; unclear D gene. Trimming removed 0 bases at V and 8 bases at J, with 7 bases between. CDR1 is SQVTM and CDR2 is ANQGSEA in the germline V gene. CDR3 size: 12 residues. CDR3 nucleotide sequence: TGCAGCGTTGAAGATGGAGTAGGGGAGCTGTTTTTT. Residues: CSVEDGVGELFF.

The chain uses TRBV7-3 and TRBJ2-7; no firm D call. This CDR3 has 14 residues. The V and J ends lost 5 bases and 3 bases respectively, with 14 bases between them. Looked up from germline, CDR1 is SGHTA and CDR2 is FQGTGA. As DNA, the CDR3 is TGTGCCAGCAGCCTCGGACCGGGCTTCTACGAGCAGTACTTC. Translating it yields CASSLGPGFYEQYF.

This clonotype was found a few times. The genes are TRBV20-1 and TRBJ2-1; D is unresolved. Looked up from germline, CDR1 is DFQATT and CDR2 is SNEGSKA (reference sequence). CDR3 size: 13 residues. Trimming left V 4 bases short and J 2 bases short, with 9 bases between. The CDR3 nucleotides are TGCAGTGCTAATGGAGACACCTACAATGAGCAGTTCTTC. Amino acid sequence: CSANGDTYNEQFF.

The V and J genes are TRBV29-1 and TRBJ2-1; D is undetermined. Germline V gives CDR1 SQVTM, CDR2 ANQGSEA. The CDR3 spans 15 residues. V lost 4 bases, J lost 9 bases, and 22 bases lay in between. CDR3 region: CSVVSLVMGFGEQFF. The CDR3 nucleotides are TGCAGCGTTGTGAGCCTAGTGATGGGTTTCGGTGAGCAGTTCTTC.

The chain is built from TRBV12-3 or TRBV12-4 and TRBJ2-2; D remains unclear. The CDR3 consists of 13 residues. Trimming removed 3 bases from V and 6 bases from J, with 8 bases in between. CDR3: CASSFVQAGELFF. CDR3 DNA: TGTGCCAGCAGTTTCGTCCAAGCCGGGGAGCTGTTTTTT.